Listed below are T cell receptor beta chains from one sample, sequenced in a study of human T cells and chemical hapten exposure. TCRdb reanalysed the 5' RACE reads using MiXCR and keeps one entry per CDR3 protein. The data contain 81,000 or so distinct CDR3 sequences, 6.5% to 8.5% of them singletons. The receptors stem from a male donor in good health. Each CDR3 is given with its conserved first and last residue. Fields, in order: J gene, clone size, V gene, D gene, CDR3 protein, CDR3 DNA. A D gene is named only where the DNA matches it firmly. Clone size appears in some rows only: once, few, many, or a class for an expanded clone.

>TRBJ2-3|many|TRBV27|.
CASSPLPSTDTQYF
TGTGCCAGCAGTCCTCTACCAAGCACAGATACGCAGTATTTT
>TRBJ1-5|many|TRBV20-1|.
CSARDRDTHQPQHF
TGCAGTGCTAGAGATCGGGACACGCATCAGCCCCAGCATTTT
>TRBJ2-2|few|TRBV20-1|.
CSARDVSSDAGELFF
TGCAGTGCTAGAGATGTGTCTAGCGACGCCGGGGAGCTGTTTTTT
>TRBJ2-5|.|TRBV7-9|TRBD2
CASSLGPPRTSGEEETQYF
TGTGCCAGCAGCTTAGGTCCTCCGCGGACTAGCGGGGAGGAAGAGACCCAGTACTTC
>TRBJ1-5|few|TRBV19|TRBD1
CASSISLGQGNQPQHF
TGTGCCAGTAGTATATCTCTGGGACAGGGTAATCAGCCCCAGCATTTT
>TRBJ2-5|.|TRBV5-1|TRBD2
CASSILGLEKETQYF
TGCGCCAGCAGCATACTGGGACTAGAGAAAGAGACCCAGTACTTC
>TRBJ1-4|few|TRBV12-5|TRBD1
CASGLSTGQGRRKLFF
TGTGCTAGTGGTTTGTCGACGGGACAGGGTCGTAGAAAACTGTTTTTT
>TRBJ2-7|few|TRBV27|.
CASSLSGVTSYEQYF
TGTGCCAGCAGTTTGTCCGGGGTTACCTCCTACGAGCAGTACTTC
>TRBJ2-7|.|TRBV12-3/TRBV12-4|.
CTSSLGRYEQYF
TGTACCAGCAGTTTGGGGCGCTACGAGCAGTACTTC
>TRBJ1-2|few|TRBV2|TRBD1
CASSDGTPRQGNYGYTF
TGTGCCAGCAGTGATGGGACGCCTAGACAGGGCAACTATGGCTACACCTTC
>TRBJ1-3|.|TRBV29-1|.
CSVGYRGSGNTIYF
TGCAGCGTTGGTTACAGAGGTTCTGGAAACACCATATATTTT
>TRBJ2-7|.|TRBV20-1|.
CSAARFFSSYEQYF
TGCAGTGCTGCTCGGTTCTTCAGCTCCTACGAGCAGTACTTC
>TRBJ1-5|many|TRBV12-3/TRBV12-4|.
CASSLDGWVSQPQHF
TGTGCCAGCAGTTTAGATGGGTGGGTCAGTCAGCCCCAGCATTTT
>TRBJ2-1|many|TRBV7-9|.
CASSVRDQKSSYNEQFF
TGTGCCAGCAGCGTGAGGGATCAGAAGAGCTCCTACAATGAGCAGTTCTTC
>TRBJ2-1|many|TRBV12-3/TRBV12-4|TRBD2
CASSLVAAGEEQFF
TGTGCCAGCAGTTTAGTTGCGGCGGGGGAGGAGCAGTTCTTC
>TRBJ1-1|.|TRBV20-1|.
CSAREAGPNTEAFF
TGCAGTGCTAGAGAAGCAGGACCGAACACTGAAGCTTTCTTT
>TRBJ2-7|few|TRBV7-9|.
CASSKGGYEQYF
TGTGCCAGCAGCAAGGGGGGTTACGAGCAGTACTTC
>TRBJ2-4|many|TRBV19|.
CASSIVGAADIQYF
TGTGCCAGTAGTATCGTGGGGGCGGCGGACATTCAGTACTTC
>TRBJ2-7|few|TRBV5-1|.
CASRRLGDSYEQYF
TGCGCCAGCAGGCGCCTCGGGGATTCCTACGAGCAGTACTTC
>TRBJ2-1|.|TRBV29-1|.
CSVEAGGTVIDEQFF
TGCAGCGTTGAAGCTGGAGGGACAGTTATCGATGAGCAGTTCTTC
>TRBJ2-1|.|TRBV9|.
CASSVRYNEQFF
TGTGCCAGCAGCGTGCGCTACAATGAGCAGTTCTTC
>TRBJ2-7|many|TRBV5-1|.
CASSTQSSGQIYYEQYF
TGCGCCAGCAGCACCCAATCGTCGGGGCAAATCTACTACGAGCAGTACTTC
>TRBJ2-5|many|TRBV7-9|.
CASSPPDSTQETQYF
TGTGCCAGCAGCCCCCCGGACAGCACTCAAGAGACCCAGTACTTC
>TRBJ1-5|many|TRBV7-8|.
CASSLEAEGNQPQHF
TGTGCCAGCAGCTTAGAGGCGGAGGGCAATCAGCCCCAGCATTTT
>TRBJ2-7|.|TRBV3-1|.
CASSHRVRSAKYYEQYF
TGTGCCAGCAGCCATCGCGTGAGGAGTGCGAAATACTACGAGCAGTACTTC
>TRBJ2-5|.|TRBV19|.
CASSTSRERETQYF
TGTGCCAGTAGTACCTCAAGAGAACGGGAGACCCAGTACTTC
>TRBJ2-3|few|TRBV6-5|.
CASSTGDTDTQYF
TGTGCCAGCAGTACGGGGGACACAGATACGCAGTATTTT
>TRBJ1-6|.|TRBV30|.
CAWSEGSLHSPLHF
TGTGCCTGGAGTGAGGGCAGTCTACATTCACCCCTCCACTTT
>TRBJ2-7|many|TRBV7-6|.
CASSLAPQGRIGSYEQYF
TGTGCCAGCAGCTTAGCACCACAGGGGAGGATCGGATCCTACGAGCAGTACTTC
>TRBJ2-7|few|TRBV19|.
CASRDGPYEQYF
TGTGCCAGTAGAGATGGACCCTACGAGCAGTACTTC
>TRBJ1-2|few|TRBV14|.
CASSQLTGEPSYGYTF
TGTGCCAGCAGCCAATTGACAGGCGAGCCAAGCTATGGCTACACCTTC
>TRBJ2-2|.|TRBV3-1|.
CERRKIRERVKKGEMFF
TGTGAAAGAAGAAAAATAAGGGAAAGGGTGAAAAAAGGGGAGATGTTTTTT
>TRBJ2-3|many|TRBV7-6|.
CASSSGAGTDTQYF
TGTGCCAGCAGCTCCGGGGCGGGCACAGATACGCAGTATTTT
>TRBJ1-1|many|TRBV5-1|.
CASSSGHDTEAFF
TGCGCCAGCAGCTCCGGACACGACACTGAAGCTTTCTTT
>TRBJ1-2|few|TRBV12-3/TRBV12-4|.
CASSLVVGEGGYTF
TGTGCCAGCAGTTTGGTGGTTGGAGAGGGAGGCTACACCTTC
>TRBJ2-3|.|TRBV24-1|TRBD2
CATSDSTTSGGYGDTQYF
TGTGCCACCAGTGATTCTACGACTAGCGGGGGGTATGGAGATACGCAGTATTTT
>TRBJ1-1|many|TRBV5-5|.
CASSLGTATEAFF
TGTGCCAGCAGCTTGGGGACAGCGACTGAAGCTTTCTTT
>TRBJ1-5|many|TRBV4-2|.
CASSQGVSGVGNQPQHF
TGTGCCAGCAGCCAAGGGGTCTCGGGAGTAGGCAATCAGCCCCAGCATTTT
>TRBJ1-1|few|TRBV6-5|TRBD1
CASTAGGEGAFF
TGTGCCAGCACCGCAGGGGGGGAGGGAGCTTTCTTT
>TRBJ1-1|many|TRBV6-5|.
CASSLVGENTEAFF
TGTGCCAGCAGTCTGGTAGGGGAGAACACTGAAGCTTTCTTT
>TRBJ1-1|.|TRBV15|.
CATSRDLKTGGSGKAFF
TGTGCCACCAGCAGAGATTTGAAAACAGGAGGGTCCGGGAAAGCTTTCTTT
>TRBJ2-2|many|TRBV6-6|.
CASSPTSRGTGELFF
TGTGCCAGCAGTCCGACTAGTAGAGGCACCGGGGAGCTGTTTTTT
>TRBJ2-1|many|TRBV29-1|.
CSPTFHHEQFF
TGCAGCCCCACTTTCCATCACGAGCAGTTCTTC
>TRBJ1-5|many|TRBV29-1|TRBD1
CSVLTGAPGGPQHF
TGCAGCGTTCTCACAGGGGCCCCCGGAGGGCCCCAGCATTTT
>TRBJ2-7|few|TRBV6-5|TRBD1
CASTQLTGSYEQYF
TGTGCCAGCACCCAACTGACAGGGAGCTACGAGCAGTACTTC
>TRBJ2-5|few|TRBV27|.
CASSSPTTQYF
TGTGCCAGCAGTTCCCCCACGACCCAGTACTTC
>TRBJ2-2|.|TRBV10-3|.
CAIRLSNNGELFF
TGTGCCATCAGGTTATCGAACAACGGGGAGCTGTTTTTT
>TRBJ2-5|many|TRBV7-2|.
CASSFGRQETQYF
TGTGCCAGCAGCTTCGGGCGGCAAGAGACCCAGTACTTC
>TRBJ2-2|few|TRBV6-1|TRBD2
CASSGGTDTGELFF
TGTGCCAGCAGCGGGGGGACGGACACCGGGGAGCTGTTTTTT
>TRBJ2-1|many|TRBV12-3/TRBV12-4|TRBD2
CASSTSGSSYNEQFF
TGTGCCAGCTCGACTAGCGGGAGCTCCTACAATGAGCAGTTCTTC
>TRBJ1-1|many|TRBV12-3/TRBV12-4|.
CASSLGGPLENAEAFF
TGTGCCAGCAGTTTAGGCGGGCCCCTTGAGAACGCTGAAGCTTTCTTT
>TRBJ2-2|many|TRBV10-3|.
CATRLVGELFF
TGTGCCACCAGACTAGTCGGGGAGCTGTTTTTT
>TRBJ2-3|.|TRBV9|TRBD2
CASSLYSGSTDTQYF
TGTGCCAGCAGCTTATATAGCGGGAGCACAGATACGCAGTATTTT
>TRBJ1-2|.|TRBV5-1|.
CASSLDARQNYGYTF
TGCGCCAGCAGCTTGGACGCCAGGCAGAACTATGGCTACACCTTC
>TRBJ2-2|.|TRBV6-5|.
CASTDSLGTGELFF
TGTGCCAGCACGGACAGCCTGGGGACCGGGGAGCTGTTTTTT
>TRBJ2-1|.|TRBV6-1|TRBD2
CASSELGTMYEQFF
TGTGCCAGCAGTGAATTAGGGACTATGTATGAGCAGTTCTTC
>TRBJ2-7|many|TRBV14|TRBD2
CASSPGGGEQYF
TGTGCCAGCAGCCCGGGGGGGGGCGAGCAGTACTTC